The clone carrying this TCR beta chain was recorded at least ten times. This sample was included in a study of regulatory T cells in long-lasting Graves disease. Study context: Persistent Graves' disease denoted over 5 years of antithyroid drugs plus positive TSH receptor antibodies.

V lost 1 base and J 2 bases, leaving 8 bases between the germline ends. Germline assignment: CDR1 MNHEY and CDR2 SVGAGI. The CDR3 is 14 amino acids. CDR3-region Arm-PCR and iRepertoire HTBI primers produced the TCR beta libraries. TCRdb re-derived calls from the multiplex PCR reads in MiXCR, one entry per CDR3 protein. The table lists 400,000 to 500,000 distinct CDR3 sequences, roughly 23% of them singletons. Time point described: persistent/refractory GD, antithyroid drugs over 5 years with positive TRAb. The TCR library used RNA extracted from PBMCs. A blood draw put around 9.3 milliliters of peripheral blood into EDTA tubes.

The source of this sequence is a female donor with Graves disease. V gene TRBV6-5 combines with J gene TRBJ2-5; D remains unclear. The specimen comprised peripheral blood mononuclear cells (PBMCs), sampled when the disease was refractory, from a patient treated with antithyroid drugs. CDR3 nucleotide sequence: TGTGCCAGCAGTTACTTCGACAAACAAGAGACCCAGTACTTC. This encodes CASSYFDKQETQYF.